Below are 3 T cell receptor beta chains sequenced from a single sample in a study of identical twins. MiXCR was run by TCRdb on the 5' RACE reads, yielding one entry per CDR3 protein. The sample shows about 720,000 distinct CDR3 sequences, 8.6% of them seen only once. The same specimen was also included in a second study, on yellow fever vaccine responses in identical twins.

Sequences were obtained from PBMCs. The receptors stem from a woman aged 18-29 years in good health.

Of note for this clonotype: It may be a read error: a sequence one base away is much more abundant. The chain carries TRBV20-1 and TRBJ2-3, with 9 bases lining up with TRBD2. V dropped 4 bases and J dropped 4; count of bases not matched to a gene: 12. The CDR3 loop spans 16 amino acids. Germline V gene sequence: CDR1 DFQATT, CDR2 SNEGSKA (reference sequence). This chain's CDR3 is CSAKPRAGGWADTQYF. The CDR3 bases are TGCAGTGCTAAGCCTCGAGCGGGGGGTTGGGCAGATACGCAGTATTTT.

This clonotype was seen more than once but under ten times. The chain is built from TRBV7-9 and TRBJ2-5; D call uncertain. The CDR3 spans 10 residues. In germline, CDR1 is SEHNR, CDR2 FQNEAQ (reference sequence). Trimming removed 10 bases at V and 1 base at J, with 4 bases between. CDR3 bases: TGTGCCACGTTCCAAGAGACCCAGTACTTC. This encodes CATFQETQYF.

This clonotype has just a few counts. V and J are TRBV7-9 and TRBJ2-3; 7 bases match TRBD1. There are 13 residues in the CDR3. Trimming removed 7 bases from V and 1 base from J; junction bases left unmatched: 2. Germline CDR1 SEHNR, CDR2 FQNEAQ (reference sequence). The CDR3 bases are TGTGCCAGCAACGACAGGGGCACAGATACGCAGTATTTT. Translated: CASNDRGTDTQYF.